The rows below give T cell receptor beta chains drawn from one sample of a study of long-term antiretroviral therapy in people with HIV. Profiled with immunoSEQ multiplex PCR; TCRdb holds only in-frame clones, not every one. The table includes approximately 25,000 clones, around 79% detected once. This specimen was unsorted PBMCs, taken 2.1 years after starting antiretroviral therapy. The origin of the receptors is a man aged 25 to 45 with HIV. Each CDR3 is given without its conserved first and last residue.

j_call,v_call,cdr3_aa
TRBJ2-7,TRBV27,ASSYKSSYEQY
TRBJ2-7,TRBV18,ASSRGQPYEQY
TRBJ1-1,TRBV7-9,ASSLADNYVPEAF
TRBJ2-7,TRBV5-6,ASSLTLAAAHEQY
TRBJ2-5,TRBV7-9,ASSLRAGGPQKETQY
TRBJ2-5,TRBV18,ASSSEVAGGRQETQY
TRBJ2-7,TRBV5-1,ASSLAMGANFGYEQY
TRBJ1-2,TRBV6-5,ASRRQGEPNYGYT
TRBJ2-5,TRBV14,ASSQRDFQETQY
TRBJ2-2,TRBV28,ASGRVLGRSTGELF
TRBJ2-7,TRBV27,ASSLFTGHYEQY
TRBJ1-2,TRBV5-3,ARSLRGSGYT
TRBJ2-5,TRBV7-5,VRSLPPWETQY
TRBJ1-4,TRBV28,ASSLVRAGEKLF
TRBJ2-7,TRBV5-8,ASSLRGSGTYEQY
TRBJ2-2,TRBV5-1,ASGGSFTGELF
TRBJ1-2,TRBV6-5,ASSYSVGAPYGYT
TRBJ1-5,TRBV19,ASSMRGEGNQPQH
TRBJ2-1,TRBV5-1,ASKNRDEQF
TRBJ2-6,TRBV6-4,ASSEESSGANVLT
TRBJ1-3,TRBV11-2,ASSFLPSSGNTIY
TRBJ1-2,TRBV7-8,ASSFVVNYGYT
TRBJ2-7,TRBV19,ASSLTGTVYEQY
TRBJ2-7,TRBV28,ASSQLYEQY
TRBJ2-6,TRBV18,ASSPLRTGASSGANVLT
TRBJ1-1,TRBV7-9,AIDQDLSTEAF
TRBJ2-7,TRBV14,ASSQDLGGDYEQY
TRBJ2-2,TRBV9,ASSVVGGELF
TRBJ1-1,TRBV7-9,ASLFSGNTEAF
TRBJ1-6,TRBV5-1,ASSFAGVANPPLH
TRBJ2-1,TRBV2,ASRGGLAGGPSSYNEQF
TRBJ2-2,TRBV5-1,ASSLGVFKSPTGELF
TRBJ2-1,TRBV4-3,ASSQVGSGSSYNEQF
TRBJ2-7,TRBV27,ASSLSETGNYEQY
TRBJ1-6,TRBV11-2,ASSLGASGSPLH
TRBJ1-2,TRBV5-1,ASSPGTGGYFYGYT
TRBJ1-5,TRBV28,ASSFPPGGNQPQH
TRBJ1-1,TRBV5-4,ASSLPDRGPDTEAF
TRBJ2-7,TRBV5-1,ASSSKKPQTGPSYEQY